The 10 T cell receptor beta chains below were found in one sample sequenced in a study of blood T cell repertoires in COVID-19. Some clones are missing from TCRdb's copy, which holds only in-frame ones; the method was immunoSEQ multiplex PCR. Of around 99,000 clones listed, approximately 79% are singletons. The source material was peripheral blood. The receptor set was obtained from an elderly woman with active or convalescent COVID-19.

This rearrangement joins TRBV11-3 to TRBJ2-1; 13 positions agree with TRBD2. The V gene's germline CDR1 is SGHNT and CDR2 YENEEA. V lost 3 bases to trimming and J lost 9 bases; unmatched junction nucleotides: 5. The CDR3 runs 15 residues. CDR3 sequence reads: CASSLRTSGSSEQFF. CDR3 DNA sequence: TGTGCCAGCAGCTTGCGGACTAGCGGGAGCAGTGAGCAGTTCTTC. Drawing the rest from reference TRBV11-3 and TRBJ2-1, the complete variable domain is EAGVVQSPRYKIIEKKQPVAFWCNPISGHNTLYWYLQNLGQGPELLIRYENEEAVDDSQLPKDRFSAERLKGVDSTLKIQPAELGDSAVYLCASSLRTSGSSEQFFGPGTRLTVL.

The chain employs TRBV5-1 and TRBJ2-5; 13 nucleotides match TRBD2. J gave up 2 bases and V 4 bases, and 2 bases lay outside the gene matches. Germline CDR1 and CDR2: SGHRS and YFSETQ. This CDR3 contains 15 residues. As DNA, the CDR3 is TGCGCCAGCAGCCCGGGACTAGCGGGACAAGAGACCCAGTACTTC. As protein: CASSPGLAGQETQYF.

The V gene is TRBV6-5, the J gene TRBJ1-4; D not resolved. CDR3 length: 15 residues. The germline CDR1 and CDR2 sequences are MNHEY and SVGAGI. The V gene lost 6 bases and the J gene lost 0 bases, with 11 bases spanning the gap. This chain's CDR3 is CASSQYRATNEKLFF. CDR3 bases: TGTGCCAGCAGCCAATACAGAGCAACTAATGAAAAACTGTTTTTT.

The chain recombines TRBV25-1 with TRBJ2-3, with 14 nucleotides matching TRBD2. CDR3 size: 16 residues. Trimming at V came to 2 bases and at J to 4 bases, leaving 2 bases not matched to a gene. Germline V lookup: CDR1 MGHDK, CDR2 SYGVNS. The CDR3: CASSEQGLAGADTQYF. The CDR3 bases are TGTGCCAGCAGTGAACAGGGACTAGCGGGAGCAGATACGCAGTATTTT.

V gene TRBV14 combines with J gene TRBJ2-2, with TRBD1 as a possible D gene (6 bases). The CDR3 runs to 16 residues. Germline V gives CDR1 SGHDN, CDR2 FVKESK. V was trimmed by 3 bases and J by 3 bases, leaving 14 bases between them. CDR3 nucleotides: TGTGCCAGCAGCCAGAAGACAGGATACTACACCGGGGAGCTGTTTTTT. Translation: CASSQKTGYYTGELFF.

This rearrangement joins TRBV10-1 to TRBJ2-1, with D unresolved. V was shortened by 3 bases and J by 8 bases, with 11 bases between the two germline ends. The V gene's germline CDR1 is WNHNN and CDR2 SYGVQD (reference sequence). The CDR3 runs to 13 residues. CDR3 sequence reads: CASSDSSTHEQFF. The CDR3 nucleotides read TGCGCCAGCAGTGACTCTAGTACCCATGAGCAGTTCTTC.

The DNA of the CDR3 is TGTGCCAGCAGCGTAGCTGGGACTAGCGGGGGCATGGAGACCCAGTACTTC. It encodes CASSVAGTSGGMETQYF. This chain connects TRBV9 to TRBJ2-5; the match to TRBD2 covers 14 bases. The germline gives CDR1 SGDLS, CDR2 YYNGEE. CDR3 length: 17 residues. V lost 0 bases and J lost 5; bases outside the gene matches: 6.

The V and J genes are TRBV28 and TRBJ2-1, with 14 bases matching TRBD2. The CDR3 has 18 residues. V trimming: 0 bases; J trimming: 3 bases; junction bases outside the gene matches: 4. Germline CDR1 MDHEN, CDR2 SYDVKM. CDR3 sequence (DNA): TGTGCCAGCAGTTTATGGGGACTAGCGGGAGTCCTCTACAATGAGCAGTTCTTC. Its protein is CASSLWGLAGVLYNEQFF. The whole variable domain, remainder taken from reference TRBV28 and TRBJ2-1, is DVKVTQSSRYLVKRTGEKVFLECVQDMDHENMFWYRQDPGLGLRLIYFSYDVKMKEKGDIPEGYSVSREKKERFSLILESASTNQTSMYLCASSLWGLAGVLYNEQFFGPGTRLTVL.

The gene calls are TRBV4-3 and TRBJ2-1, with no clear D. CDR3 length: 16 amino acids. Trimming shortened V by 0 bases and J by 3 bases, and 12 bases separated the two germline ends. The germline gives CDR1 LGHNA, CDR2 YSLEER. The CDR3 DNA follows: TGCGCCAGCAGCCAAGACGGAGCTGTGTACTACAATGAGCAGTTCTTC. Protein: CASSQDGAVYYNEQFF.

The rearrangement uses TRBV21-1 and TRBJ2-5; the table calls TRBD2, which could not be checked here. TRBV21-1 constitutes a pseudogene. The CDR3 covers 14 residues. CDR3 in amino acids: CASTGDEAQETQYF. The CDR3 DNA reads as TGTGCCAGCACCGGCGATGAGGCACAAGAGACCCAGTACTTC.